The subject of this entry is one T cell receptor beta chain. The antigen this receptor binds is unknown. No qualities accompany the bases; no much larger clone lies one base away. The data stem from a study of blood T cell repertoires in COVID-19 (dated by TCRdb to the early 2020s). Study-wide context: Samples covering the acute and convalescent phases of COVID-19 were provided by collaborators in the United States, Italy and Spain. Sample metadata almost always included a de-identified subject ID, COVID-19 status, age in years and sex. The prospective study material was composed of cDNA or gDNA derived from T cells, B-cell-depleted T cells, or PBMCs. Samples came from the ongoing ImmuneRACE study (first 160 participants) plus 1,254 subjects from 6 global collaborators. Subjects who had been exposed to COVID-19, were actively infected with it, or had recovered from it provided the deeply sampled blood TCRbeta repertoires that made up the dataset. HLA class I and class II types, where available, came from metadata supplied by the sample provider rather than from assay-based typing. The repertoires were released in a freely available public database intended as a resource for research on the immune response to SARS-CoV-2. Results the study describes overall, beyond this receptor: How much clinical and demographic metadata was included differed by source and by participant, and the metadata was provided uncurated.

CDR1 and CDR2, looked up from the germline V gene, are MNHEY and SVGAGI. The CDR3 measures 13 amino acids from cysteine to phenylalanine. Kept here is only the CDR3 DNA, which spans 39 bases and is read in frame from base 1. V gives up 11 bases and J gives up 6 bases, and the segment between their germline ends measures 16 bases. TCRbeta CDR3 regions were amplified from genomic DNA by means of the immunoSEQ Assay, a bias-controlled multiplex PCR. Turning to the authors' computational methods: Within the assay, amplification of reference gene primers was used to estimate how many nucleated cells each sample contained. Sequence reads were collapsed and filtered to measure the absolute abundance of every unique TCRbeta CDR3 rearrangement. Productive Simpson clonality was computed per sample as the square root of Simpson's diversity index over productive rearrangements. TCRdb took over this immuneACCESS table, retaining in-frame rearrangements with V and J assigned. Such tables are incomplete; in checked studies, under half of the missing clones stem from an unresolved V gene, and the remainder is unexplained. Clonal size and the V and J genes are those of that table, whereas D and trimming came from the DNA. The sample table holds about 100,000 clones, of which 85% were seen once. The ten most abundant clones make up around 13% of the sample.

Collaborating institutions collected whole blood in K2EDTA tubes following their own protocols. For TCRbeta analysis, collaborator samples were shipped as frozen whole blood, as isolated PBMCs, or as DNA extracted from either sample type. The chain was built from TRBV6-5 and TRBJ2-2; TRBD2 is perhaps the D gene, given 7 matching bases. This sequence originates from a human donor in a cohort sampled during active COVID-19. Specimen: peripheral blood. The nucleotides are TGTGCCGGCCGGGGGGAGGGGGCCGGGGAGCTGTTTTTT. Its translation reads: CAGRGEGAGELFF.